Each of the 26 T cell receptor beta chains below was sequenced from the same sample in a study of OX40 agonist ivuxolimab in advanced cancers. Here immunoSEQ multiplex PCR was the method, and the copy in TCRdb shows in-frame clones only, minus some. Found here are roughly 76,000 clones, roughly 86% of them singletons; the top ten hold roughly 8.6%. This sample comprised CD4+ or CD8+ T cells sorted from blood, obtained in a trial of the OX40 agonist ivuxolimab. These receptors originate from an adult with an advanced solid tumor such as melanoma, head and neck, liver or kidney cancer.

CDR3 amino acids: CASSASGVPGANVLTF. The CDR3 DNA sequence: TGTGCCAGCAGTGCTAGTGGAGTGCCTGGGGCCAACGTCCTGACTTTC. The chain has TRBV2 and TRBJ2-6; D unclear. CDR3 length: 16 residues. CDR1 and CDR2 (germline): SNHLY, FYNNEI. The germline V and J ends were trimmed by 4 bases and 2 bases, with 12 bases remaining between them.

This clone was picked up one time. The chain carries TRBV6-1 and TRBJ2-1; TRBD1 might be the D (6 bases). Germline V lookup: CDR1 MNHNS, CDR2 SASEGT. Trimming removed 7 bases from V and 1 base from J, with 11 bases in between. The CDR3 extends over 14 amino acids. DNA for the CDR3: TGTGCCAGCATACTGGACAGATCCTACAATGAGCAGTTCTTC. Its translation is CASILDRSYNEQFF.

This rearrangement joins TRBV28 to TRBJ2-1, with 7 bases aligning to TRBD2. CDR3 length: 13 amino acids. Germline V gene data show CDR1 as MDHEN and CDR2 as SYDVKM. V was clipped by 2 bases and J by 8 bases; unmatched bases: 3. This chain's CDR3 is CASSLAGVYEQFF. The CDR3 DNA reads TGTGCCAGCAGTTTAGCGGGAGTCTATGAGCAGTTCTTC. The entire variable domain, with the rest obtained from reference TRBV28 and TRBJ2-1, is as follows: DVKVTQSSRYLVKRTGEKVFLECVQDMDHENMFWYRQDPGLGLRLIYFSYDVKMKEKGDIPEGYSVSREKKERFSLILESASTNQTSMYLCASSLAGVYEQFFGPGTRLTVL.

This chain uses TRBV5-8 with TRBJ2-7; 11 nucleotides match TRBD2. This CDR3 is 18 amino acids long. Trimming removed 3 bases from V and 2 bases from J; junction bases left unmatched: 13. CDR1 is SGHTS, CDR2 YDEGEE, per germline. The CDR3 loop is CASSSPPSGGTLTYEQYF. CDR3 in DNA: TGTGCCAGCAGCTCCCCCCCTAGCGGGGGGACCCTTACCTACGAGCAGTACTTC. Based on the CDR3 plus reference TRBV5-8 and TRBJ2-7, the full variable domain is EAGVTQSPTHLIKTRGQQATLRCSPISGHTSVYWYQQALGLGLQFLLWYDEGEERNRGNFPPRFSGRQFPNYSSELNVNALELEDSALYLCASSSPPSGGTLTYEQYFGPGTRLTVT.

This chain joins TRBV29-1 and TRBJ2-1; D is perhaps TRBD1 or TRBD2 (5 bases each). The CDR3 spans 13 residues. In germline, CDR1 is SQVTM, CDR2 ANQGSEA. CDR3 loop: CGLSQRGANEQFF. In nucleotides, the CDR3 is TGCGGCCTTAGCCAGAGAGGGGCCAATGAGCAGTTCTTC.

The rearrangement uses TRBV21-1 and TRBJ2-1; whether TRBD2, the table's D call, matches the DNA was not checked. TRBV21-1 is a pseudogene. The CDR3 is made up of 17 amino acids. CDR3 amino acids: CASSKEPEDRHHNEQFF. DNA of the CDR3: TGTGCCAGCAGCAAAGAGCCGGAGGATCGACATCACAATGAGCAGTTCTTC.

This clone was recorded only once. V is TRBV14 and J is TRBJ2-5, with unresolved D. The CDR3 loop spans 15 amino acids. CDR1 and CDR2 (germline): SGHDN, FVKESK. V lost 1 base to trimming and J lost 4 bases, with 13 bases between them. CDR3 sequence (DNA): TGTGCCAGCAGCCAAGGGTCTGTCCCCCGAGAGACCCAGTACTTC. This codes for CASSQGSVPRETQYF.

The chain links TRBV27 to TRBJ2-3; 10 nucleotides align to TRBD1. The J segment lost 4 bases and the V segment lost 2 bases, leaving 9 bases of the junction unmatched. The CDR3 is made up of 17 amino acids. CDR1 is MNHEY, CDR2 SMNVEV, per germline (reference sequence). The chain's CDR3 is CASSLLGGQGTADTQYF. The DNA of the CDR3 is TGTGCCAGCAGTTTACTCGGGGGACAGGGGACGGCAGATACGCAGTATTTT.

This sequence joins TRBV6-1 and TRBJ2-7; 8 bases fit TRBD1. The length of the CDR3 is 17 residues. Germline V gives CDR1 MNHNS, CDR2 SASEGT. V shed 4 bases and J 1 base; nucleotides not matched to a gene: 12. CDR3 in amino acids: CASSGTGSREGSYEQYF. In nucleotides, the CDR3 is TGTGCCAGCAGTGGGACAGGGTCCAGGGAAGGGTCCTACGAGCAGTACTTC.

In its sample, this clone was seen a few times. CDR3 sequence reads: CASSIQRENNEQFF. The DNA of the CDR3 is TGTGCCAGTAGTATCCAGCGGGAGAACAATGAGCAGTTCTTC. V and J are TRBV19 and TRBJ2-1; 8 bases line up with TRBD2. Per the germline V gene, CDR1 is LNHDA and CDR2 is SQIVND (reference sequence). The CDR3 extends over 14 amino acids. The V segment lost 3 bases and the J segment 5 bases; nucleotides outside the gene matches: 3. The variable domain in full, with the rest retrieved from reference TRBV19 and TRBJ2-1, is DGGITQSPKYLFRKEGQNVTLSCEQNLNHDAMYWYRQDPGQGLRLIYYSQIVNDFQKGDIAEGYSVSREKKESFPLTVTSAQKNPTAFYLCASSIQRENNEQFFGPGTRLTVL.

This chain uses TRBV19 with TRBJ1-5, with 9 bases that match TRBD1. This CDR3 is 15 amino acids long. Germline V gene sequence: CDR1 LNHDA, CDR2 SQIVND (reference sequence). Unmatched junction bases numbered 1, after V lost 2 bases and J lost 2 bases. This chain's CDR3 is CASSIRQGGNQPQHF. CDR3 DNA sequence: TGTGCCAGTAGTATACGACAGGGGGGCAATCAGCCCCAGCATTTT.

This clone has a handful of counts. The chain employs TRBV7-9 and TRBJ1-2; D not certain. Germline V CDR1 and CDR2: SEHNR, FQNEAQ (reference sequence). Deletions cut 1 base from V and 4 bases from J, with 16 bases between. CDR3 size: 16 residues. CDR3 protein: CASSLEPQSSRYGYTF. The DNA for the CDR3 is TGTGCCAGCAGCTTAGAACCTCAAAGCAGTCGCTATGGCTACACCTTC. The full variable domain, rest sourced from reference TRBV7-9 and TRBJ1-2, is DTGVSQNPRHKITKRGQNVTFRCDPISEHNRLYWYRQTLGQGPEFLTYFQNEAQLEKSRLLSDRFSAERPKGSFSTLEIQRTEQGDSAMYLCASSLEPQSSRYGYTFGSGTRLTVV.

The chain is built from TRBV7-6 and TRBJ2-5, with D perhaps matching TRBD1 (6 bases). The CDR3 extends over 14 amino acids. Germline CDR1 reads SGHVS; CDR2 reads FNYEAQ. V lost 4 bases and J lost 3, with 12 bases in between. The CDR3 coding sequence is TGTGCCAGCAGCTCTGGACAGCCCGAAGAGACCCAGTACTTC. Translated, it gives CASSSGQPEETQYF.

The chain employs TRBV5-4 and TRBJ2-2; the D gene is possibly TRBD1 (6 bases). The CDR3 extends over 15 amino acids. V was trimmed by 1 base and J by 1 base, leaving 8 bases between them. Germline-derived CDR1 and CDR2 are SGHNT and YYREEE (reference sequence). This CDR3 is CASSLTGKNTGELFF. CDR3 nucleotide sequence: TGTGCCAGCAGCTTGACAGGGAAGAACACCGGGGAGCTGTTTTTT.

The chain combines TRBV4-1 with TRBJ2-2; 12 bases are a match to TRBD2. The length of the CDR3 is 18 residues. J gave up 5 bases and V 0 bases, and 7 bases lay outside the gene matches. CDR1 is MGHRA, CDR2 YSYEKL, per germline. CDR3 DNA sequence: TGCGCCAGCAGCCAAGAGCGGACTAGCGGGATAGGTACCGGGGAGCTGTTTTTT. Amino acids: CASSQERTSGIGTGELFF.

The V and J genes are TRBV10-3 and TRBJ1-2; D not resolved. CDR3 length equals 13 residues. CDR1 and CDR2 from the germline V gene are ENHRY and SYGVKD. Trimming removed 6 bases from V and 8 bases from J, with 16 bases in between. The CDR3 DNA reads as TGTGCCATCAGGGATCTGGCGAGCGACGGCTACACCTTC. Protein product: CAIRDLASDGYTF.

V and J are TRBV27 and TRBJ2-1; 7 nucleotides match TRBD2. Germline V gene sequence: CDR1 MNHEY, CDR2 SMNVEV (reference sequence). This CDR3 is built from 17 residues. V trimming: 5 bases; J trimming: 2 bases; junction bases outside the gene matches: 12. DNA of the CDR3: TGTGCCAGCAGTCTTTATGCCTCAGCGGGACCCTACAATGAGCAGTTCTTC. Translated: CASSLYASAGPYNEQFF.

V is TRBV5-6 and J is TRBJ2-2; D perhaps matches TRBD2 (5 bases). Germline V CDR1 and CDR2: SGHDT, YYEEEE. This CDR3 has 17 residues. The V end was cut by 0 bases, the J end by 1 base, with 13 bases between. CDR3 bases: TGTGCCAGCAGCTTGGGGGTCGGCGGGCGGAACACCGGGGAGCTGTTTTTT. Translation gives CASSLGVGGRNTGELFF.

The chain recombines TRBV27 with TRBJ2-7; TRBD2 might be the D (5 bases). The V end lost 8 bases, the J end lost 2 bases, and 13 bases lay between the germline ends. Germline-derived CDR1 and CDR2 are MNHEY and SMNVEV (reference sequence). The CDR3 is made up of 13 amino acids. The CDR3 region has the DNA TGTGCCAGCGGATCGTGGGGAGCCTACGAGCAGTACTTC. It encodes CASGSWGAYEQYF.

This rearrangement joins TRBV25-1 to TRBJ2-1, with 7 nucleotides matching TRBD2. This CDR3 contains 16 residues. V lost 6 bases and J lost 9; bases outside the gene matches: 17. In germline, CDR1 is MGHDK, CDR2 SYGVNS. The CDR3 DNA reads TGTGCCAGCAGCCCCCCGGGGGGAGTTGGAGACAGTGAGCAGTTCTTC. Encoded protein: CASSPPGGVGDSEQFF.

The chain links TRBV10-2 to TRBJ2-5; D not certain. This CDR3 spans 11 amino acids. CDR1 is WSHSY and CDR2 is SAAADI in the germline V gene. V was cut by 6 bases and J by 4 bases, with 6 bases left in between. CDR3 region: CASSPAETQYF. In nucleotides, the CDR3 is TGCGCCAGCAGCCCAGCAGAGACCCAGTACTTC.

The rearrangement links TRBV28 to TRBJ1-5; D unclear. The CDR3 runs 14 residues. Germline V gene lookup returns CDR1 MDHEN and CDR2 SYDVKM. V lost 8 bases and J 1 base, leaving 12 bases between the germline ends. The CDR3 DNA reads TGTGCCAGCCAGACCTTGGGGAGCAATCAGCCCCAGCATTTT. It yields the protein CASQTLGSNQPQHF.

The V call is TRBV19, the J call TRBJ2-1, with 7 bases aligning to TRBD1. Trimming took 1 base from V and 6 from J; bases not matched to a gene: 6. The length of the CDR3 is 15 residues. Germline V CDR1 and CDR2: LNHDA, SQIVND (reference sequence). The CDR3 sequence: CASSIVGGASNEQFF. The CDR3 coding sequence is TGTGCCAGTAGTATAGTAGGGGGCGCTTCCAATGAGCAGTTCTTC.

The chain combines TRBV9 with TRBJ2-5, with D perhaps matching TRBD2 (6 bases). There are 14 residues in the CDR3. Germline lookup yields CDR1 SGDLS and CDR2 YYNGEE. V shed 2 bases and J shed 1 base, with 9 bases lying between them. The CDR3 DNA sequence: TGTGCCAGCAGCGTTGGGGGGATCCAAGAGACCCAGTACTTC. This sequence encodes CASSVGGIQETQYF. The full variable domain, completed using reference TRBV9 and TRBJ2-5, is DSGVTQTPKHLITATGQRVTLRCSPRSGDLSVYWYQQSLDQGLQFLIQYYNGEERAKGNILERFSAQQFPDLHSELNLSSLELGDSALYFCASSVGGIQETQYFGPGTRLLVL.

V usage is TRBV6-5 and J usage is TRBJ1-4; D is undetermined. Per germline, CDR1 MNHEY and CDR2 SVGAGI. The CDR3 length is 13 residues. V was shortened by 9 bases and J by 5 bases, with 13 bases between the two germline ends. The CDR3 protein is CASRTPGNEKLFF. CDR3 nucleotides: TGTGCCAGTCGGACCCCGGGAAATGAAAAACTGTTTTTT.

The chain has TRBV11-3 and TRBJ2-2; D possibly corresponds to TRBD1 (5 bases). This CDR3 contains 15 residues. V lost 4 bases, J lost 1 base, and 10 bases lay in between. Germline CDR1 SGHNT, CDR2 YENEEA. DNA of the CDR3: TGTGCCAGCAGCTCAAGGACAATGAACACCGGGGAGCTGTTTTTT. Residues: CASSSRTMNTGELFF.